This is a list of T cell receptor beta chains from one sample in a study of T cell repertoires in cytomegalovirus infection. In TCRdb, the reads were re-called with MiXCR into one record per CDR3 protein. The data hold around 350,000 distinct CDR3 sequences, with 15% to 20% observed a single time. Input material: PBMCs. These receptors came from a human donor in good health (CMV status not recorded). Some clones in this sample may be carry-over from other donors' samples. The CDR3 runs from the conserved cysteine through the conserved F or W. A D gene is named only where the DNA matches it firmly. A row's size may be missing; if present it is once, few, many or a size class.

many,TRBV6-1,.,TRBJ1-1,TGTGCCAGCAGCTTAGGGTATCCTGAAGCTTTCTTT,CASSLGYPEAFF
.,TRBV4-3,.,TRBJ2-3,TGCGCCAGCAGCCTAAGGTCCACCAACGACCTGTGGGGCGCAGATACGCAGTATTTT,CASSLRSTNDLWGADTQYF
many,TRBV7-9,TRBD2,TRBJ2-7,TGTGCCAGCAGCCCGCCTGGAGCGGGACTTTACGAGCAGTACTTC,CASSPPGAGLYEQYF
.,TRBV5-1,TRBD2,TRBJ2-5,TGCGCCAGCAGCTTGGAGACAGCGGGAGGACAAGAGACCCAGTACTTC,CASSLETAGGQETQYF
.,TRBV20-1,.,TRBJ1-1,TGCAGTGCCGTTGGAGACACTGAAGCTTTCTTT,CSAVGDTEAFF
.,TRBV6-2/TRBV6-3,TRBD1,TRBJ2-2,TGTGCCAGCAGTTACCCAACAGGGGGCCGCACCGGGGAGCTGTTTTTT,CASSYPTGGRTGELFF
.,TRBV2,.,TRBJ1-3,TGTGCCAGCAGTCCGGGGGGACAACGGGGAAACACCATATATTTT,CASSPGGQRGNTIYF
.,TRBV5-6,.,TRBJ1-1,TGTGCCAGCAGCCCTGTAACAGTGAGAGGAACTGAAGCTTTCTTT,CASSPVTVRGTEAFF
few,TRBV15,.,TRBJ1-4,TGTGCCACCAGCAGAGATGGTGGCTCGACCGAAGCAACTAATGAAAAACTGTTTTTT,CATSRDGGSTEATNEKLFF
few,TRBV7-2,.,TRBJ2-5,TGTGCCAGCAGCTCTCGGGACTTACAAGAGACCCAGTACTTC,CASSSRDLQETQYF
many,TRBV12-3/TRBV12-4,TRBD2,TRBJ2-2,TGTGCCAGCAGTTTTTCGGGGGGGTTACGGACCGGGGAGCTGTTTTTT,CASSFSGGLRTGELFF
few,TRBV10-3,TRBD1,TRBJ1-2,TGTGCCATCAGTGAGTCGCCGACGGGACAGGTCTATGGCTACACCTTC,CAISESPTGQVYGYTF
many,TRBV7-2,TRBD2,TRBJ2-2,TGTGCCAGCAGCCCCAGGGCACTAGCGGGGGGTTACGGTACCGGGGAGCTGTTTTTT,CASSPRALAGGYGTGELFF
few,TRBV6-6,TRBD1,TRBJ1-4,TGTGCCAGCAGTTTTAAGCAGGGGGTGACTAATGAAAAACTGTTTTTT,CASSFKQGVTNEKLFF
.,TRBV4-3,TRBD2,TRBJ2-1,TGCGCCAGCAGCCAAGATCAGACTAGCGGGAACAATGAGCAGTTCTTC,CASSQDQTSGNNEQFF
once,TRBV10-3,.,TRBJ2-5,TGTGCCACCAGTACATTTGGTGGGAAAGAAGAGACCCAGTACTTC,CATSTFGGKEETQYF
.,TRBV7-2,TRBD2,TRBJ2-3,TGTGCCAGCAGCTTTAGGGGGACTAGCCGAGGGGATACGCAGTATTTT,CASSFRGTSRGDTQYF
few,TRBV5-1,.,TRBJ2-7,TGCGCCAGCAGCCTCCGACAGACCTACGAGCAGTACTTC,CASSLRQTYEQYF
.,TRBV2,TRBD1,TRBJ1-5,TGTGCCAGCAACGGACAGGGGGGCGGGGGTCAGCCCCAGCATTTT,CASNGQGGGGQPQHF
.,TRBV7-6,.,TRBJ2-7,TGTGCCAGCTCTCCTCCACCTCCCCCGGGCGAGCAGTACTTC,CASSPPPPPGEQYF
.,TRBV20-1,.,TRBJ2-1,TGCAGTGCTCCCCCACCTCTAGGCAATGAGCAGTTCTTC,CSAPPPLGNEQFF
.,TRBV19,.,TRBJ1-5,TGTGCCAGTAGTCACCGGGACGGAGTTTATAGCAATCAGCCCCAGCATTTT,CASSHRDGVYSNQPQHF
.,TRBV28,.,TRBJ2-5,TGTGCCAGCAGCACGGTTACGAGGGGGGAAGAGACCCAGTACTTC,CASSTVTRGEETQYF
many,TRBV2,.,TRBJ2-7,TGTGCCAGCAGCTATGCAGGGGACGAGCAGTACTTC,CASSYAGDEQYF
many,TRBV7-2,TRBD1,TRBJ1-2,TGTGCCAGCAGCTCCGGGACAGGGGTTGGCTACACCTTC,CASSSGTGVGYTF
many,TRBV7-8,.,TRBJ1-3,TGTGCCAGCAGCTTAGGCAGGGTTGGAAACACCATATATTTT,CASSLGRVGNTIYF
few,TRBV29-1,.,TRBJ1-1,TGCAGCGTTCCGAGGGGGGGGGCGCATGGAGCTTTCTTT,CSVPRGGAHGAFF
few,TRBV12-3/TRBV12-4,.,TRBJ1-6,TGTGCCAGCAGTCCCCGCCAGGGGCAGTATTCACCCCTCCACTTT,CASSPRQGQYSPLHF
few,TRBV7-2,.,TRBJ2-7,TGTGCCAGCAGCGCCGCACCGGGACGCTACGAGCAGTACTTC,CASSAAPGRYEQYF
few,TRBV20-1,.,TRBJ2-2,TGCAGTGCCGGAGGGGGGAGAAACACCGGGGAGCTGTTTTTT,CSAGGGRNTGELFF
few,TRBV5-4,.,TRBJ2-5,TGTGCCAGCAGCTTGCCCTTAATTCCGGAGACCCAGTACTTC,CASSLPLIPETQYF
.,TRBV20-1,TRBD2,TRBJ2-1,TGCAGTGCTAGACCGACGGGACTAGCGGGGGATGAGCAGTTCTTC,CSARPTGLAGDEQFF
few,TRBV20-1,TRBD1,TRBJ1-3,TGCAGTGCTAGAGCCTCTACGGGACAGGGTTTAGGAAACACCATATATTTT,CSARASTGQGLGNTIYF
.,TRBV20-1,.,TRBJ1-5,TGCAGTGCTACCTCGCCCCCCCTCGGACAGCCCAATCAGCCCCAGCATTTT,CSATSPPLGQPNQPQHF
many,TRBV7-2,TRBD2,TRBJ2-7,TGTGCCAGCAGTCAGACTAGCGGGGACTACGAGCAGTACTTC,CASSQTSGDYEQYF
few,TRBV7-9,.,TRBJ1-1,TGTGCCAGCACCGAGGGGAATGTGAACACTGAAGCTTTCTTT,CASTEGNVNTEAFF
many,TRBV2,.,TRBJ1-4,TGTGCCAGCAGTGAAGGGTGGACTAATGAAAAACTGTTTTTT,CASSEGWTNEKLFF
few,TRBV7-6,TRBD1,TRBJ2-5,TGTGCCAGCAGCATCGGGACAGGGGAGCTGCCGAAGACCCAGTACTTC,CASSIGTGELPKTQYF
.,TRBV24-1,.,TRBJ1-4,TGTGCCACCAGTGCCGGGCGATCTAATGAAAAACTGTTTTTT,CATSAGRSNEKLFF
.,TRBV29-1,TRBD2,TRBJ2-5,TGCAGCGTTACCGGACTAGCGGAAGAGACCCAGTACTTC,CSVTGLAEETQYF
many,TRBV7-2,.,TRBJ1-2,TGTGCCAGCAGCTTCAGGGGACCTAACTATGGCTACACCTTC,CASSFRGPNYGYTF
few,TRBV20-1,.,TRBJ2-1,TGCAGTGCCCCCTCGAACCTCAATGAGCAGTTCTTC,CSAPSNLNEQFF
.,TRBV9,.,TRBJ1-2,TGTGCCAGCTCTCCAGGAGGACATGGCTACACCTTC,CASSPGGHGYTF
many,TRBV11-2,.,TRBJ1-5,TGTGCCAGCAGCGGGGGCTCGGGGCATTATAGCAATCAGCCCCAGCATTTT,CASSGGSGHYSNQPQHF
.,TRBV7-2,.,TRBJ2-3,TGTGCCAGCAGCCAAGTGGCCCTCGGCACAGATACGCAGTATTTT,CASSQVALGTDTQYF
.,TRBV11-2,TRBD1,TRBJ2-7,TGTGCCAGCAGCAGACAGGGTAGCAACGGCGAGCAGTACTTC,CASSRQGSNGEQYF
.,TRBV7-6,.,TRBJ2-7,TGTGCCAGCAGCTCGTCGGTCTACGAGCAGTACTTC,CASSSSVYEQYF
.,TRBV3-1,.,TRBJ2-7,TGTGCCAGCAGCCAAGTCAAGTATGGACAGCCCGAGCAGTACTTC,CASSQVKYGQPEQYF
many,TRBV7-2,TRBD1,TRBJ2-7,TGTGCCAGCAGCCAGGACAGGTTTTACGAGCAGTACTTC,CASSQDRFYEQYF
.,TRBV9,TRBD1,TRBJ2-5,TGTGCCAGCAGCGTAGGAGGGGGCAGAGAGGAGACCCAGTACTTC,CASSVGGGREETQYF
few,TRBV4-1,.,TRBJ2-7,TGCGCCAGCAGCCCCTCTATTTTGGACTCCTACGAGCAGTACTTC,CASSPSILDSYEQYF